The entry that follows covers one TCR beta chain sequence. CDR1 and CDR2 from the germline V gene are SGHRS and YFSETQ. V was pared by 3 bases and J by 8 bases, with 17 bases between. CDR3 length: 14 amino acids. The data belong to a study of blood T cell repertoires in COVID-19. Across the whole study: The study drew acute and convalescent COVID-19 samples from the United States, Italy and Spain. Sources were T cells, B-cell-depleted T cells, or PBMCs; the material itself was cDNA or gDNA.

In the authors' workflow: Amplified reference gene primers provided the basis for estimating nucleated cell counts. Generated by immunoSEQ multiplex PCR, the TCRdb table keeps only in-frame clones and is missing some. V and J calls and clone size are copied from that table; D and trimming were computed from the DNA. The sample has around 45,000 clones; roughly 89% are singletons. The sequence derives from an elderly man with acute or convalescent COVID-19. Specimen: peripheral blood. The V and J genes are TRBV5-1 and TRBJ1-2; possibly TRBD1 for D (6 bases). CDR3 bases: TGCGCCAGCAGCTCATCCGGACAGACTATAGGCTACACCTTC. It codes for CASSSSGQTIGYTF. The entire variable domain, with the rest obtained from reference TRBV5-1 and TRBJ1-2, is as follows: KAGVTQTPRYLIKTRGQQVTLSCSPISGHRSVSWYQQTPGQGLQFLFEYFSETQRNKGNFPGRFSGRQFSNSRSEMNVSTLELGDSALYLCASSSSGQTIGYTFGSGTRLTVV.